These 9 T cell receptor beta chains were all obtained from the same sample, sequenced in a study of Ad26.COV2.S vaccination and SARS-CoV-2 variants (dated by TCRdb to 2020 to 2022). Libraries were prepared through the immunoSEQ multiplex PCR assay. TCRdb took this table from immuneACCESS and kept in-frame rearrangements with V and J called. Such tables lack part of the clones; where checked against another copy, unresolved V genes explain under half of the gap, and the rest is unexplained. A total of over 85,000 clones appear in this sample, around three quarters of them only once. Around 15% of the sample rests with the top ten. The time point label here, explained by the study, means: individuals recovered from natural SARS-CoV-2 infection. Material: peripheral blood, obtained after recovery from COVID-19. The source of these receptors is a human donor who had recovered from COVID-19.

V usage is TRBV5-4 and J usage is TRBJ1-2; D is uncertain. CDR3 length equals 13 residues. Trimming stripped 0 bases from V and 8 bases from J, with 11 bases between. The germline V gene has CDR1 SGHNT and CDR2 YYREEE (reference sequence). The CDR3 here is CASSLVTLDGYTF. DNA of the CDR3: TGTGCCAGCAGCTTGGTGACCTTAGACGGCTACACCTTC.

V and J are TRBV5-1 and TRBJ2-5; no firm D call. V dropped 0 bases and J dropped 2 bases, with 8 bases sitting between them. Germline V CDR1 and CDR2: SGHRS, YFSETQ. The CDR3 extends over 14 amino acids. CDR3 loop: CASSLDLAQETQYF. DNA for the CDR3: TGCGCCAGCAGCTTGGACCTGGCTCAAGAGACCCAGTACTTC. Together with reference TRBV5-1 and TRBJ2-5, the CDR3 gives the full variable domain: KAGVTQTPRYLIKTRGQQVTLSCSPISGHRSVSWYQQTPGQGLQFLFEYFSETQRNKGNFPGRFSGRQFSNSRSEMNVSTLELGDSALYLCASSLDLAQETQYFGPGTRLLVL.

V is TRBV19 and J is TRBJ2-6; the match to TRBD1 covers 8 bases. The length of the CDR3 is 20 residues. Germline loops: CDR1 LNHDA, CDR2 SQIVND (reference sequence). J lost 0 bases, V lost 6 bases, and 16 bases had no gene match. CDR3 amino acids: CASSLGIRGQGSSGANVLTF. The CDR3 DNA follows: TGTGCCAGTAGCCTAGGGATCCGCGGACAGGGCAGCTCTGGGGCCAACGTCCTGACTTTC.

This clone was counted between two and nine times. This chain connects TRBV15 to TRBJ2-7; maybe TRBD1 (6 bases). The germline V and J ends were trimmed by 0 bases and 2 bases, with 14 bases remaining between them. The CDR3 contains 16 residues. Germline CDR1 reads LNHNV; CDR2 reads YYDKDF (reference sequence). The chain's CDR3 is CATSRDYGQSTYEQYF. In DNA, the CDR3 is TGTGCCACCAGCAGAGATTATGGACAGTCAACCTACGAGCAGTACTTC.

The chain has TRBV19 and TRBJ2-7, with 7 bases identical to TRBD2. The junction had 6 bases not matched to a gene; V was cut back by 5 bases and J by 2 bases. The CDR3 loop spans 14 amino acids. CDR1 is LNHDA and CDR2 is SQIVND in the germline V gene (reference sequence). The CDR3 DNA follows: TGTGCCAGTAGTCGGGGGGATTCCCCCTACGAGCAGTACTTC. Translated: CASSRGDSPYEQYF.

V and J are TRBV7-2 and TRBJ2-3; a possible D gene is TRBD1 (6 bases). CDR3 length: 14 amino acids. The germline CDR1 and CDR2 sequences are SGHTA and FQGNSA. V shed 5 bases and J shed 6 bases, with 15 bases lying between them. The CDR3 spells CASSRGTGHDTQYF. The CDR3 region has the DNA TGTGCCAGCAGCAGGGGAACAGGGCACGATACGCAGTATTTT.

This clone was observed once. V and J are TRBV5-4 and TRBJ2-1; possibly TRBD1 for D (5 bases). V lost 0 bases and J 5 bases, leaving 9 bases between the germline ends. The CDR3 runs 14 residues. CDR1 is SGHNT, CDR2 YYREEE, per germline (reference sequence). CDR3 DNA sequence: TGTGCCAGCAGCTTGGTTGGCAGGGACAATGAGCAGTTCTTC. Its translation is CASSLVGRDNEQFF.

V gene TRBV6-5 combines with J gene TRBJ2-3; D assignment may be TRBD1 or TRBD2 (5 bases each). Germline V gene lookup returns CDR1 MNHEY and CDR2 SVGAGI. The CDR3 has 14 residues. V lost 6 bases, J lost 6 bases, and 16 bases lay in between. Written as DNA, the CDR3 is TGTGCCAGCAGGCGGAGCCGGTGGGGGGATACGCAGTATTTT. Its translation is CASRRSRWGDTQYF.

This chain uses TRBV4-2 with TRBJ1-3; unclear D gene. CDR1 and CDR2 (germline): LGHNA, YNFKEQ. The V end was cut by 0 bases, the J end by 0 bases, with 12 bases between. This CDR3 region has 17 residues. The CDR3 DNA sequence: TGTGCCAGCAGCCAAGATCCCTCCTTGGACTCTGGAAACACCATATATTTT. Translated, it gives CASSQDPSLDSGNTIYF.